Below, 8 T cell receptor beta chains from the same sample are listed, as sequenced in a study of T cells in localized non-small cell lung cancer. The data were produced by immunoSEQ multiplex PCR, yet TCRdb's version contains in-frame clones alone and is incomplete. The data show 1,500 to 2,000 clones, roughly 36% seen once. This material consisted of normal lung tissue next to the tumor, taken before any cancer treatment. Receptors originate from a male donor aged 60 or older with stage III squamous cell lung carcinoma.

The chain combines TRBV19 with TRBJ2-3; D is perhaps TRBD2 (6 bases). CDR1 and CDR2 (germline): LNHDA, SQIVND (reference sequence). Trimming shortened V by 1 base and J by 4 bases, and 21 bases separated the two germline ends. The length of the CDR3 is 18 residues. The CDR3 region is CASSIVWADYLWADTQYF. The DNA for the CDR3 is TGTGCCAGTAGTATAGTCTGGGCGGACTATCTATGGGCAGATACGCAGTATTTT.

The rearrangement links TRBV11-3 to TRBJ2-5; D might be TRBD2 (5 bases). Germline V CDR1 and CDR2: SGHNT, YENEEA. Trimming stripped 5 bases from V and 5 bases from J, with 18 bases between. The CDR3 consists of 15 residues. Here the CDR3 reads CASSEPRGGMETQYF. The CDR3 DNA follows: TGTGCCAGCAGCGAACCACGGGGTGGGATGGAGACCCAGTACTTC.

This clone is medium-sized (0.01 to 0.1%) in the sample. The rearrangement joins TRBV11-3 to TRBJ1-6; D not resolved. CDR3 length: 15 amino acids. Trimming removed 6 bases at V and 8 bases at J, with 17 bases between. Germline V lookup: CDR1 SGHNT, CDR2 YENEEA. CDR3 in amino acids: CASSSRGDWDSPLHF. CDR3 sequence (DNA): TGTGCCAGCAGTTCTCGAGGTGATTGGGATTCACCCCTCCACTTT.

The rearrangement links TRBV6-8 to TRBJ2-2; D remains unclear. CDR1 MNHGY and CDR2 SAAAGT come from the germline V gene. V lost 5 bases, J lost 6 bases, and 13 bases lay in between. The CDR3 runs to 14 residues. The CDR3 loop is CASSVFGRSGELFF. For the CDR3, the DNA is TGTGCCAGCAGTGTCTTTGGCCGGTCCGGGGAGCTGTTTTTT.

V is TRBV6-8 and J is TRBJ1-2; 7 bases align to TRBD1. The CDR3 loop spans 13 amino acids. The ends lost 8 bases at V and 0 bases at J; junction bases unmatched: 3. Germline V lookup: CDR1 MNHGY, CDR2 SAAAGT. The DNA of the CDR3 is TGTGCCAGCGCAGGGGGGGCTAACTATGGCTACACCTTC. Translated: CASAGGANYGYTF.

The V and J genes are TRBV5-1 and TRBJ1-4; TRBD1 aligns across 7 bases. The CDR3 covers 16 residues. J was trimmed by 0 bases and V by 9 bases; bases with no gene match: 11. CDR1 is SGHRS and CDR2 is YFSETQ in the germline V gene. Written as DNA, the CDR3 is TGCGCCAACAGTCCCCAGGGGGAGGCAACTAATGAAAAACTGTTTTTT. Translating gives CANSPQGEATNEKLFF.

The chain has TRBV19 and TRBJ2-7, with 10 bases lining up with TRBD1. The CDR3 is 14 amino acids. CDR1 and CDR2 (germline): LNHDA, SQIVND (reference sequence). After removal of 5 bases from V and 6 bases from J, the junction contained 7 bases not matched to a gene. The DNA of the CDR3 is TGTGCCAGTAGTCGACGGGACAGGGGAGCCGAGCAGTACGTC. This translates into CASSRRDRGAEQYV.

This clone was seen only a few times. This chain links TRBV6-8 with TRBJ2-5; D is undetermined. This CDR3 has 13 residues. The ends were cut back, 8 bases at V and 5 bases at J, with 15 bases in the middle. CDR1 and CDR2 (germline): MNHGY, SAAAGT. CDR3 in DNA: TGTGCCAGCGGCAGACTTAAGATCGAGACCCAGTACTTC. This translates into CASGRLKIETQYF.